These 28 T cell receptor beta chains were sequenced from one sample in a study of cytotoxic CD8 clonotypes in ibrutinib-treated CLL. Sequencing was performed with immunoSEQ multiplex PCR; in TCRdb, only in-frame clones are kept and a portion is missing. The sample contains 150,000 to 200,000 clones, approximately 90% of which appear only once. Specimen: PBMCs, collected at disease progression, from a patient treated with ibrutinib. The receptors come from a human donor with chronic lymphocytic leukemia.

The chain joins TRBV29-1 to TRBJ1-1; D may be TRBD1 (5 bases). Germline CDR1 SQVTM, CDR2 ANQGSEA. The CDR3 loop spans 13 amino acids. The germline V and J ends were trimmed by 7 bases and 1 base, with 13 bases remaining between them. The CDR3 reads CSGGGRANTEAFF. CDR3 DNA sequence: TGCAGCGGGGGGGGACGGGCGAACACTGAAGCTTTCTTT.

The chain employs TRBV7-9 and TRBJ2-7, with D unresolved. This CDR3 contains 13 residues. The V end lost 4 bases, the J end lost 0 bases, and 7 bases lay between the germline ends. Germline V gene data show CDR1 as SEHNR and CDR2 as FQNEAQ (reference sequence). The CDR3 DNA is TGTGCCAGCAGCTCACAAAGCTCCTACGAGCAGTACTTC. Residues: CASSSQSSYEQYF.

This chain uses TRBV19 with TRBJ2-3; D call uncertain. CDR1 and CDR2 (germline): LNHDA, SQIVND (reference sequence). This CDR3 contains 15 residues. V lost 3 bases and J 4 bases, leaving 14 bases between the germline ends. CDR3 region: CASSISSGEADTQYF. The CDR3 coding sequence is TGTGCCAGTAGTATCAGTTCTGGGGAAGCAGATACGCAGTATTTT.

The J gene is TRBJ1-5, the V gene TRBV5-5, with 8 bases matching TRBD1. Germline trimming cut 2 bases from V and 0 bases from J; bases unmatched to any gene: 16. Germline V gives CDR1 SGHKS, CDR2 YYEKEE (reference sequence). The CDR3 runs to 20 residues. CDR3 loop: CASSFVYRDRRLNSNQPQHF. CDR3 sequence (DNA): TGTGCCAGCAGCTTTGTTTACCGGGACAGGAGATTAAATAGCAATCAGCCCCAGCATTTT.

The chain employs TRBV19 and TRBJ1-1, with 8 bases fitting TRBD1. V trimming: 4 bases; J trimming: 4 bases; junction bases outside the gene matches: 2. CDR3 size: 13 residues. Germline lookup yields CDR1 LNHDA and CDR2 SQIVND (reference sequence). CDR3 bases: TGTGCCAGTAGTAAGACAGGGGTCACTGAAGCTTTCTTT. Translation gives CASSKTGVTEAFF.

Written as DNA, the CDR3 is TGTGCCAGCAGTGTTTCAAGGACAGGGGGCTACGAGCAGTACTTC. Its protein is CASSVSRTGGYEQYF. The chain carries TRBV6-1 and TRBJ2-7, with TRBD1 identical over 10 bases. The CDR3 contains 15 residues. Germline lookup yields CDR1 MNHNS and CDR2 SASEGT. V was clipped by 4 bases and J by 3 bases; unmatched bases: 6.

The V gene is TRBV5-1, the J gene TRBJ2-7; 8 positions agree with TRBD1. The V gene's germline CDR1 is SGHRS and CDR2 YFSETQ. The V and J ends lost 0 bases and 5 bases, in that order; junction bases with no gene match: 4. CDR3 length equals 14 residues. CDR3 sequence reads: CASSLGQGANEQYF. The CDR3 DNA follows: TGCGCCAGCAGCTTGGGTCAGGGGGCTAACGAGCAGTACTTC.

For the CDR3, the DNA is TGCAGCGCGTCCCCCGGGACAGCGTCCTACGAGCAGTACTTC. Translating gives CSASPGTASYEQYF. The genes are TRBV29-1 and TRBJ2-7; 7 bases agree with TRBD1. The CDR3 loop spans 14 amino acids. CDR1 is SQVTM, CDR2 ANQGSEA, per germline. Losses at the gene ends were 7 bases for V and 1 base for J; bases not matched to a gene: 10.

This clone was observed once. The rearrangement uses TRBV9 and TRBJ2-7, with D possibly being TRBD1 (5 bases). V was shortened by 0 bases and J by 3 bases, with 10 bases between the two germline ends. The CDR3 is 14 residues long. CDR1 is SGDLS and CDR2 is YYNGEE in the germline V gene. CDR3 sequence reads: CASSVEGAYYEQYF. CDR3 nucleotide sequence: TGTGCCAGCAGCGTAGAAGGGGCGTACTACGAGCAGTACTTC.

The rearrangement links TRBV6-5 to TRBJ2-1; the match to TRBD2 covers 12 bases. The CDR3 is made up of 15 amino acids. The V gene's germline CDR1 is MNHEY and CDR2 SVGAGI. The V gene end was trimmed by 7 bases and the J gene end by 10 bases; junction bases not matched to a gene: 11. The CDR3 loop reads CASTSRLAGEGEQFF. The CDR3 DNA reads as TGTGCCAGCACCTCGCGACTAGCGGGAGAAGGAGAGCAGTTCTTC.

The sample holds one count of this clone. The rearrangement joins TRBV9 to TRBJ1-1; 7 bases agree with TRBD1. The CDR3 is made up of 16 amino acids. The germline V gene has CDR1 SGDLS and CDR2 YYNGEE. The V segment lost 0 bases and the J segment 0 bases; nucleotides outside the gene matches: 5. In DNA, the CDR3 is TGTGCCAGCAGCGTAGTGGCAGGGGGGTTGAACACTGAAGCTTTCTTT. This gives the protein CASSVVAGGLNTEAFF.

CDR3 sequence: CASSAGTLGPWDYGYTF. The CDR3 coding sequence is TGTGCCAGCAGTGCCGGGACACTCGGACCTTGGGACTATGGCTACACCTTC. The V gene is TRBV2, the J gene TRBJ1-2; D is perhaps TRBD1 (6 bases). Deletions cut 4 bases from V and 3 bases from J, with 21 bases between. The V gene's germline CDR1 is SNHLY and CDR2 FYNNEI. The CDR3 runs to 17 residues.

This clone was picked up a small number of times. The J gene is TRBJ2-1, the V gene TRBV9; a possible D gene is TRBD1 (5 bases). Looked up from germline, CDR1 is SGDLS and CDR2 is YYNGEE. The CDR3 totals 15 residues. Trimming cost V 0 bases and J 6 bases, with 13 bases left between them. CDR3 in amino acids: CASSVGQTESNEQFF. The CDR3 DNA is TGTGCCAGCAGCGTAGGCCAGACAGAGAGCAATGAGCAGTTCTTC.

The V and J genes are TRBV29-1 and TRBJ2-7; 10 bases are shared with TRBD1. The V segment lost 5 bases and the J segment 3 bases; nucleotides outside the gene matches: 7. CDR1 is SQVTM, CDR2 ANQGSEA, per germline. CDR3 length: 14 residues. The CDR3 reads CSVQPGQGDYEQYF. The CDR3 region has the DNA TGCAGCGTTCAACCCGGACAGGGGGACTACGAGCAGTACTTC.

The rearrangement joins TRBV15 to TRBJ1-1; 9 bases are shared with TRBD1. The junction had 9 bases not matched to a gene; V was cut back by 8 bases and J by 2 bases. This CDR3 has 15 residues. The germline V gene encodes CDR1 LNHNV and CDR2 YYDKDF (reference sequence). The CDR3 coding sequence is TGTGCCACCCGATCGGGACAGGGAAAAAACACTGAAGCTTTCTTT. Translated, it gives CATRSGQGKNTEAFF.

In this sample, this clone turned up a few times. The V gene is TRBV30, the J gene TRBJ1-1; D not resolved. Per germline, CDR1 GTSNPN and CDR2 SVGIG (reference sequence). The germline V and J ends were trimmed by 0 bases and 8 bases, with 10 bases remaining between them. The CDR3 totals 12 residues. The CDR3 spells CAWSVFGKEAFF. CDR3 nucleotides: TGTGCCTGGAGTGTATTTGGGAAAGAAGCTTTCTTT.

The gene calls are TRBV19 and TRBJ1-1; D may be TRBD1 (6 bases). The V gene lost 3 bases and the J gene lost 6 bases, with 17 bases spanning the gap. The CDR3 is made up of 15 amino acids. Germline assignment: CDR1 LNHDA and CDR2 SQIVND (reference sequence). This CDR3 is CASSMGGGGAAEAFF. For the CDR3, the DNA is TGTGCCAGTAGTATGGGGGGCGGTGGGGCGGCTGAAGCTTTCTTT. The full variable domain, completed using reference TRBV19 and TRBJ1-1, is DGGITQSPKYLFRKEGQNVTLSCEQNLNHDAMYWYRQDPGQGLRLIYYSQIVNDFQKGDIAEGYSVSREKKESFPLTVTSAQKNPTAFYLCASSMGGGGAAEAFFGQGTRLTVV.

The V and J genes are TRBV27 and TRBJ2-1, with TRBD1 matching 8 bases. CDR1 MNHEY and CDR2 SMNVEV come from the germline V gene (reference sequence). This CDR3 contains 17 residues. Trimming cost V 4 bases and J 2 bases; bases outside gene matches: 10. CDR3 region: CASSSLTGDNTYNEQFF. The CDR3 bases are TGTGCCAGCAGTTCACTGACAGGGGACAATACCTACAATGAGCAGTTCTTC.

The chain is built from TRBV2 and TRBJ2-1, with D tentatively TRBD1 or TRBD2 (5 bases each). This CDR3 spans 15 amino acids. The V gene lost 7 bases and the J gene lost 0 bases, with 13 bases spanning the gap. Germline-derived CDR1 and CDR2 are SNHLY and FYNNEI. This CDR3 is CASKPTGRSYNEQFF. CDR3 sequence (DNA): TGTGCCAGCAAGCCAACGGGACGCTCCTACAATGAGCAGTTCTTC. The complete variable domain, with remaining parts taken from reference TRBV2 and TRBJ2-1, reads EPEVTQTPSHQVTQMGQEVILRCVPISNHLYFYWYRQILGQKVEFLVSFYNNEISEKSEIFDDQFSVERPDGSNFTLKIRSTKLEDSAMYFCASKPTGRSYNEQFFGPGTRLTVL.

The rearrangement uses TRBV27 and TRBJ2-7, with 13 bases identical to TRBD2. The CDR3 consists of 15 residues. V lost 5 bases to trimming and J lost 6 bases; unmatched junction nucleotides: 7. The germline gives CDR1 MNHEY, CDR2 SMNVEV (reference sequence). CDR3 bases: TGTGCCAGCAGTCCATGGACTAGCGGGAGAGGCGAGCAGTACTTC. Translating it yields CASSPWTSGRGEQYF.

CDR3 in DNA: TGTGCCAGCAGCTTAGTTGTTAGGATGGCAGATACGCAGTATTTT. Amino acids: CASSLVVRMADTQYF. The chain couples TRBV7-2 to TRBJ2-3; D unclear. The CDR3 runs 15 residues. From germline, CDR1 is SGHTA and CDR2 FQGNSA. V lost 1 base and J lost 4, with 12 bases in between.

The chain is built from TRBV6-1 and TRBJ2-3; D remains ambiguous. The CDR3 has 12 residues. Germline values: CDR1 MNHNS, CDR2 SASEGT. V was trimmed by 5 bases and J by 7 bases, leaving 10 bases between them. The CDR3 here is CASSTQGNTQYF. The DNA of the CDR3 is TGTGCCAGCAGTACACAAGGGAATACGCAGTATTTT.

CDR3 protein: CATSRQKTSGSSYNEQFF. The CDR3 DNA reads TGTGCCACCAGCAGACAGAAGACTAGCGGGAGCTCCTACAATGAGCAGTTCTTC. The chain combines TRBV15 with TRBJ2-1, with 12 bases aligning to TRBD2. Germline V lookup: CDR1 LNHNV, CDR2 YYDKDF (reference sequence). This CDR3 region has 18 residues. V was pared by 2 bases and J by 0 bases, with 5 bases of the junction left unmatched.

This chain connects TRBV7-3 to TRBJ2-7, with 9 bases fitting TRBD2. The trim removed 5 bases at V and 6 bases at J, leaving 14 bases unmatched. The germline CDR1 and CDR2 sequences are SGHTA and FQGTGA. This CDR3 comprises 16 residues. This CDR3 is CASSPNSGRGFGEQYF. The CDR3, as DNA: TGTGCCAGCAGCCCCAATAGCGGGAGAGGATTCGGCGAGCAGTACTTC.

As for this clone: Relative to the germline gene, one junction end is altered; a read error may explain this. V usage is TRBV7-7 and J usage is TRBJ2-2; 9 bases agree with TRBD1. Looked up from germline, CDR1 is SSHAT and CDR2 is FNYEAQ (reference sequence). The CDR3 runs to 15 residues. The CDR3 coding sequence is TGTGCTAGCAGCCTGGGACAGGGGAACACCGGGGAGCTGTTTTTT. This translates into CASSLGQGNTGELFF.

This rearrangement joins TRBV7-9 to TRBJ2-5; 8 bases line up with TRBD1. The CDR3 runs to 15 residues. V lost 3 bases and J lost 1; bases outside the gene matches: 4. Per germline, CDR1 SEHNR and CDR2 FQNEAQ (reference sequence). In nucleotides, the CDR3 is TGTGCCAGCAGCTTCGGACAGGGTGGCCAAGAGACCCAGTACTTC. This translates into CASSFGQGGQETQYF.

The chain combines TRBV10-3 with TRBJ1-1; D uncertain. The V gene's germline CDR1 is ENHRY and CDR2 SYGVKD. The CDR3 consists of 11 residues. V shed 6 bases and J shed 4 bases, with 6 bases lying between them. This chain's CDR3 is CAISTRTEAFF. The CDR3 bases are TGTGCCATCAGCACGCGCACTGAAGCTTTCTTT.

This sequence joins TRBV9 and TRBJ2-5, with D hard to call. This CDR3 spans 16 amino acids. V dropped 4 bases and J dropped 2 bases, with 18 bases sitting between them. Per the germline V gene, CDR1 is SGDLS and CDR2 is YYNGEE. The CDR3 sequence is CASSPGFVAAQETQYF. In DNA, the CDR3 is TGTGCCAGCAGCCCCGGCTTTGTGGCAGCTCAAGAGACCCAGTACTTC. Complete variable domain (other parts from reference TRBV9 and TRBJ2-5): DSGVTQTPKHLITATGQRVTLRCSPRSGDLSVYWYQQSLDQGLQFLIQYYNGEERAKGNILERFSAQQFPDLHSELNLSSLELGDSALYFCASSPGFVAAQETQYFGPGTRLLVL.